This T cell receptor beta chain was identified during a study of a mutant IDH1 vaccine in newly diagnosed glioma. As for the study in general: There were roughly 62% males and around 38% females among treated patients, whose mean age was about 41 years.

Time point defined: week 5, during vaccination. What each vaccine dose contained was 300 ug of mutant IDH1 20-mer peptide, accompanied by topical imiquimod. This table comes from immunoSEQ multiplex PCR, and its TCRdb copy is limited to in-frame clones, with some not included. The data contain 50,000 to 65,000 clones, approximately 81% of them singletons. This CDR3 contains 12 residues. From germline, CDR1 is SGHNT and CDR2 YYREEE (reference sequence). Between the trimmed V and J ends, which lost 4 bases and 6 bases, there was a span of 8 bases. Points from the study as a whole: Vaccination induced immune responses in around 93% of patients.

This clone was seen a few times. The antigen is undetermined. The material sequenced was PBMCs, taken from a glioma patient whose treatment included an IDH1 peptide vaccine. The J gene is TRBJ1-5, the V gene TRBV5-4, with unresolved D. The source of this sequence is a man aged 30-40 years with glioma. The CDR3: CASSVEGQPQHF. The CDR3 DNA sequence: TGTGCCAGCAGCGTGGAGGGTCAGCCCCAGCATTTT.